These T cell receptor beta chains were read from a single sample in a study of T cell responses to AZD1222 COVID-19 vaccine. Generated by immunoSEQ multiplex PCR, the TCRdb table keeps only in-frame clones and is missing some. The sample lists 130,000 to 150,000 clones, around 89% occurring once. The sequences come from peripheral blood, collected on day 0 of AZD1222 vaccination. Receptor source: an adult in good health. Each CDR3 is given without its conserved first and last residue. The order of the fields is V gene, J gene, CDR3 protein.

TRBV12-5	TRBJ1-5	ASGLVLGGRSNQPQH
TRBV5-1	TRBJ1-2	ASSARTGGDGYT
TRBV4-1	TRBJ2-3	ASSQLAAGGPDTQY
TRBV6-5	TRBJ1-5	ANQDREGQPQH
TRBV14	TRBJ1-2	ASSQVKNYGYT
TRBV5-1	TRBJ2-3	ASSRGSGGTPDTQY
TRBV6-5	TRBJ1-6	ASRGQATGLSPLH
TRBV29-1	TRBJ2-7	SVDPGGGEQY
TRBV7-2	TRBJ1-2	ASSPDSNYGYT
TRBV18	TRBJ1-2	ASSPGDSYSYGYT
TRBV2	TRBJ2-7	ASSEDRGTYEQY
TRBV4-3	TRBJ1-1	ASSQDWGTEAF
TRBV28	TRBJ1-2	ASSRTGEVYGYT
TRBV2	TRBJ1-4	ASSAYRGHGEKLF
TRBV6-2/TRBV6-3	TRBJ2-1	ASSYLGTGNNEQF
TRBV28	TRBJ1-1	ASSLQQGRGTEAF
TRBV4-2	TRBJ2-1	ASSQDGDRGQYNEQF
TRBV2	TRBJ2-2	ASRGRANTGELF
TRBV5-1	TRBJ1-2	ASSHSLQGKGYGYT
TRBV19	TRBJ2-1	ASSMLVEQF
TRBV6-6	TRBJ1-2	ASSRDRALINGYT
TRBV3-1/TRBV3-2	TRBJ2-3	ASSPTSGGALDTQY
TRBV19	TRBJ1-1	ASSINRDTEAF
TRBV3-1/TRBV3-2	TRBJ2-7	ASSQDTGQVVYEQY
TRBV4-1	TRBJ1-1	ASSPATGASDTEAF
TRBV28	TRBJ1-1	ASRAGTANTEAF
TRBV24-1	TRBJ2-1	ATSDRPREGQF
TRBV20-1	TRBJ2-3	SASSGGRNTQY
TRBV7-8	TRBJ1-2	ASSQGSVGYT
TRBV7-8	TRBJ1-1	ASNAWGTLNTEAF
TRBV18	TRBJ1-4	ASSQTAGEKLF
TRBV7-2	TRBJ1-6	ASSVLGRDNSPLH
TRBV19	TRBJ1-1	ASSPLRTGAEAF
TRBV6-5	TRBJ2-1	ASSSDQTTNNEQF
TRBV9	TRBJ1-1	ASSVETGSEAF